This record covers a single TCR beta chain. The sample comes from a study of blood T cell repertoires in COVID-19. Study-wide background: COVID-19 samples collected from the United States, Italy and Spain covered acute and convalescent phases. In each case, the material was cDNA or gDNA derived from T cells, B-cell-depleted T cells, or PBMCs.

After removal of 3 bases from V and 2 bases from J, the junction contained 5 bases not matched to a gene. Per germline, CDR1 SGHRS and CDR2 YFSETQ. The CDR3 totals 15 residues. Original processing notes: Estimated nucleated cell counts came from reference gene primer amplification. Produced via immunoSEQ multiplex PCR; TCRdb's table is partial and in-frame only. V and J calls and clone size are those listed in that table; D and trimming were worked out from the DNA. The sample has 28,000 or so clones; roughly 90% are singletons. This sequence originates from a man between 65 and 80 years old with acute or convalescent COVID-19. The chain couples TRBV5-1 to TRBJ1-2; 9 bases agree with TRBD1. Sample: peripheral blood. The CDR3: CASSSGTGSNYGYTF. In nucleotides, the CDR3 is TGCGCCAGCAGCTCAGGGACAGGGAGCAACTATGGCTACACCTTC.